This passage covers 18 T cell receptor beta chains from one sample sequenced in a study of OX40 agonist ivuxolimab in advanced cancers. Sequencing used immunoSEQ multiplex PCR; TCRdb keeps in-frame clones, though not all of them. Of over 30,000 clones listed, approximately 80% are singletons. Source: CD4+ or CD8+ T cells sorted from blood, taken in a trial of the OX40 agonist ivuxolimab. The receptors stem from an adult with an advanced solid tumor such as melanoma, head and neck, liver or kidney cancer.

The rearrangement joins TRBV11-2 to TRBJ2-7; 9 bases fit TRBD1. The germline CDR1 and CDR2 sequences are SGHAT and FQNNGV. V shed 2 bases, J shed 4 bases, and the junction held 12 bases outside the gene matches. CDR3 length equals 17 residues. DNA of the CDR3: TGTGCCAGCAGCTTAACCGGGACAGGGTCGAGTAGGTACGAGCAGTACTTC. Its translation: CASSLTGTGSSRYEQYF.

The chain is built from TRBV5-5 and TRBJ2-1, with D possibly matching TRBD1 (5 bases). The CDR3 sequence is 12 residues long. Trimming stripped 4 bases from V and 8 bases from J, with 10 bases between. From germline, CDR1 is SGHKS and CDR2 YYEKEE (reference sequence). CDR3 region: CASSPQGYEQFF. The CDR3 DNA reads as TGTGCCAGCAGCCCCCAGGGCTATGAGCAGTTCTTC.

The chain combines TRBV28 with TRBJ1-1; TRBD1 agrees at 7 bases. Germline V gene lookup returns CDR1 MDHEN and CDR2 SYDVKM. V lost 6 bases, J lost 7 bases, and 8 bases stayed unmatched. This CDR3 spans 13 amino acids. CDR3 sequence (DNA): TGTGCCAGCAGGAGACAGGGAAGTGGTGAAGCTTTCTTT. It translates to CASRRQGSGEAFF.

The rearrangement joins TRBV27 to TRBJ1-5, with 9 bases identical to TRBD1. Germline CDR1 reads MNHEY; CDR2 reads SMNVEV (reference sequence). V dropped 2 bases and J dropped 5; count of bases not matched to a gene: 7. This CDR3 has 16 amino acids. CDR3 nucleotide sequence: TGTGCCAGCAGTTTAAGGGGTACAGGGGGCTATCAGCCCCAGCATTTT. This codes for CASSLRGTGGYQPQHF.

V gene TRBV19 combines with J gene TRBJ2-4; D is ambiguous. CDR3 length: 14 amino acids. The V end was cut by 3 bases, the J end by 6 bases, with 12 bases between. CDR1 is LNHDA, CDR2 SQIVND, per germline (reference sequence). The CDR3 DNA follows: TGTGCCAGTAGTATCCGGCACGACTTAAACATTCAGTACTTC. As protein: CASSIRHDLNIQYF. The entire variable domain, with the rest obtained from reference TRBV19 and TRBJ2-4, is as follows: DGGITQSPKYLFRKEGQNVTLSCEQNLNHDAMYWYRQDPGQGLRLIYYSQIVNDFQKGDIAEGYSVSREKKESFPLTVTSAQKNPTAFYLCASSIRHDLNIQYFGAGTRLSVL.

This clone came up a few times. V gene TRBV7-9 combines with J gene TRBJ2-7; D unresolved. The germline CDR1 and CDR2 sequences are SEHNR and FQNEAQ (reference sequence). Deletions cut 4 bases from V and 9 bases from J, with 13 bases between. This CDR3 spans 12 amino acids. The DNA for the CDR3 is TGTGCCAGCAGCTCATCAAGGGCCCGGCAGTACTTC. This sequence encodes CASSSSRARQYF.

This chain uses TRBV6-9 with TRBJ2-7, with D perhaps TRBD2 (6 bases). V lost 7 bases to trimming and J lost 5 bases, with 15 bases between them. The CDR3 loop spans 13 amino acids. Germline V CDR1 and CDR2: MNHGY, SVAAGI. DNA of the CDR3: TGTGCCAGCAACCCCGGAGGGAGCCACGAGCAGTACTTC. This translates into CASNPGGSHEQYF.

Written as DNA, the CDR3 is TGTGCCAGCAGCCCACCGGCAGGGGGGCCTATCTATGGCTACACCTTC. Translation: CASSPPAGGPIYGYTF. This chain connects TRBV7-2 to TRBJ1-2; 7 positions match TRBD1. Losses at the gene ends were 5 bases for V and 4 bases for J; bases not matched to a gene: 13. CDR1 is SGHTA and CDR2 is FQGNSA in the germline V gene. The CDR3 is made up of 16 amino acids.

This sequence joins TRBV18 and TRBJ2-7; D might be TRBD1 (8 bases). The V end lost 5 bases, the J end lost 6 bases, and 20 bases lay between the germline ends. This CDR3 contains 15 residues. The germline gives CDR1 KGHSH, CDR2 LQKENI. DNA of the CDR3: TGTGCCAGCTCATCACGGAACAGGGGGGAGGGCGAGCAGTACTTC. Translated: CASSSRNRGEGEQYF.

This clone was recorded once. The chain joins TRBV5-1 to TRBJ1-6, with D tentatively TRBD1 (6 bases). CDR1 is SGHRS and CDR2 is YFSETQ in the germline V gene. V lost 0 bases, J lost 7 bases, and 11 bases lay in between. The CDR3 totals 15 residues. The CDR3 region has the DNA TGCGCCAGCAGCTTGGTGGGGGCAGGGAATTCACCCCTCCACTTT. Protein sequence: CASSLVGAGNSPLHF.

The rearrangement links TRBV2 to TRBJ1-1, with TRBD1 as a possible D gene (6 bases). V was shortened by 1 base and J by 11 bases, with 8 bases between the two germline ends. Per the germline V gene, CDR1 is SNHLY and CDR2 is FYNNEI. The CDR3 has 11 amino acids. The CDR3 nucleotides are TGTGCCAGCAGTGAAGACAGGGACGCTTTCTTT. Its translation: CASSEDRDAFF.

In its sample, this clone was seen a few times. The V call is TRBV28, the J call TRBJ2-7, with 11 bases identical to TRBD1. The V segment lost 7 bases and the J segment 6 bases; nucleotides outside the gene matches: 5. Per germline, CDR1 MDHEN and CDR2 SYDVKM. The CDR3 has 13 amino acids. For the CDR3, the DNA is TGTGCCAGCAACCTCGGGACAGGGGGCGAGCAGTACTTC. This codes for CASNLGTGGEQYF.

The rearrangement links TRBV9 to TRBJ1-1; D gene uncertain. Germline V gene sequence: CDR1 SGDLS, CDR2 YYNGEE. The V end lost 1 base, the J end lost 1 base, and 5 bases lay between the germline ends. This CDR3 contains 13 residues. The CDR3 DNA reads as TGTGCCAGCAGCGTACGGTGGAACACTGAAGCTTTCTTT. The encoded protein is CASSVRWNTEAFF.

The rearrangement links TRBV7-9 to TRBJ1-1, with a tentative D call TRBD1 (6 bases). The V and J ends lost 7 bases and 6 bases respectively, with 21 bases between them. Germline V gene sequence: CDR1 SEHNR, CDR2 FQNEAQ (reference sequence). The CDR3 has 15 residues. In DNA form, the CDR3 reads TGTGCCAGCACCCCACGGGGGGGCTACCAGGCTGAAGCTTTCTTT. It codes for CASTPRGGYQAEAFF.

The CDR3 nucleotides read TGTGCCAGCAGACGAGGACTATACTCCTACAATGAGCAGTTCTTC. Translated: CASRRGLYSYNEQFF. V usage is TRBV6-5 and J usage is TRBJ2-1, with TRBD2 as a possible D gene (6 bases). CDR3 size: 15 residues. Trimming shortened V by 6 bases and J by 0 bases, and 12 bases separated the two germline ends. The germline CDR1 and CDR2 sequences are MNHEY and SVGAGI.

The V gene is TRBV7-2, the J gene TRBJ2-3; unclear D gene. The V gene lost 4 bases and the J gene lost 8 bases, with 7 bases spanning the gap. The CDR3 is made up of 11 amino acids. Germline V CDR1 and CDR2: SGHTA, FQGNSA. The CDR3 region is CASSSVGTQYF. The CDR3 region has the DNA TGTGCCAGCAGCTCGGTGGGTACGCAGTATTTT. The whole variable domain, filled in from reference TRBV7-2 and TRBJ2-3, reads GAGVSQSPSNKVTEKGKDVELRCDPISGHTALYWYRQSLGQGLEFLIYFQGNSAPDKSGLPSDRFSAERTGGSVSTLTIQRTQQEDSAVYLCASSSVGTQYFGPGTRLTVL.

This sequence joins TRBV27 and TRBJ1-2, with no clear D. V dropped 3 bases and J dropped 7 bases, with 15 bases sitting between them. The CDR3 is 14 residues long. Per the germline V gene, CDR1 is MNHEY and CDR2 is SMNVEV (reference sequence). CDR3 DNA sequence: TGTGCCAGCAGTTTTACGGGTAATTGGGTTGGCTACACCTTC. Translating gives CASSFTGNWVGYTF.

J is TRBJ1-6 and V is TRBV10-1; D unclear. Germline V gives CDR1 WNHNN, CDR2 SYGVQD (reference sequence). V was shortened by 4 bases and J by 7 bases, with 11 bases between the two germline ends. CDR3 length equals 14 residues. CDR3 protein: CASSATGGNSPLHF. CDR3 bases: TGCGCCAGCAGTGCTACGGGTGGGAATTCACCCCTCCACTTT.